The clone carrying this T cell receptor (beta chain) was observed many times. The data were taken from a study of breast tumors, draining lymph nodes, adjacent tissues. TCRdb reprocessed the multiplex PCR reads via MiXCR and lists one record per CDR3 protein. The data contain some 150,000 distinct CDR3 sequences, more than 20% of them singletons. Germline CDR1 and CDR2: MNHNY and SVGAGI (reference sequence). Deletions cut 2 bases from V and 1 base from J, with 5 bases between. CDR3 length: 13 residues. Axillary draining lymph nodes of breast cancer patients supplied the node samples. The chain employs TRBV6-6 and TRBJ1-2; D uncertain. Sequencing was carried out using axillary lymph node tissue. The receptor was derived from a female donor with breast cancer. Some clones in this sample may be carry-over from other donors' samples. The CDR3 here is CASSYGYNYGYTF. The CDR3 bases are TGTGCCAGCAGTTACGGATATAACTATGGCTACACCTTC.